Each of the 26 T cell receptor beta chains below was sequenced from the same sample in a study of PD-L1 blockade in urothelial cancer listed by TCRdb under 2017. Library prep was done by the immunoSEQ multiplex PCR assay. The clones in this table, taken by TCRdb from immuneACCESS, are in-frame only. Not every clone is retained; where verified, under half of the shortfall comes from an unresolved V gene, and the cause of the rest is unknown. The sample table holds around 70,000 clones, of which about 83% were seen once. Of the sample, about 8.6% falls within the top ten clones. The label giving this sample's time point can be read as: pretreatment peripheral blood. The sample consisted of PBMCs, taken around atezolizumab (anti-PD-L1) treatment. The receptors here all came from a woman in her 70s with urothelial cancer.

This clone was observed a handful of times. The chain carries TRBV10-3 and TRBJ2-1, with no clear D. Per germline, CDR1 ENHRY and CDR2 SYGVKD. The CDR3 has 15 amino acids. Trimming removed 0 bases from V and 0 bases from J, with 6 bases in between. The CDR3 DNA sequence: TGTGCCATCAGTGAGTCCTCGAGCTCCTACAATGAGCAGTTCTTC. Protein sequence: CAISESSSSYNEQFF.

The chain has TRBV7-9 and TRBJ2-7, with TRBD1 as a possible D gene (7 bases). The V gene lost 0 bases and the J gene lost 2 bases, with 14 bases spanning the gap. In germline, CDR1 is SEHNR, CDR2 FQNEAQ (reference sequence). The CDR3 has 16 amino acids. The CDR3 sequence is CASSLAGGQSPYEQYF. Here the CDR3 DNA reads TGTGCCAGCAGCTTAGCGGGGGGACAGTCCCCCTACGAGCAGTACTTC.

This chain links TRBV9 with TRBJ1-4; the D gene is possibly TRBD1 (5 bases). V lost 3 bases, J lost 3 bases, and 9 bases lay in between. The CDR3 consists of 14 residues. In germline, CDR1 is SGDLS, CDR2 YYNGEE. CDR3 in DNA: TGTGCCAGCAGCGGCGGGGGAGCTAATGAAAAACTGTTTTTT. This codes for CASSGGGANEKLFF.

The V and J genes are TRBV19 and TRBJ2-4; TRBD2 agrees at 10 bases. The CDR3 runs to 19 residues. V shed 5 bases and J 2 bases; nucleotides not matched to a gene: 15. Germline CDR1 is LNHDA and CDR2 is SQIVND (reference sequence). CDR3 nucleotide sequence: TGTGCCAGTAGTCAATTACTAGCGGGACAGCCTAATACCAAAAACATTCAGTACTTC. Protein sequence: CASSQLLAGQPNTKNIQYF.

The J gene is TRBJ2-7, the V gene TRBV14, with 7 nucleotides matching TRBD2. This CDR3 is built from 14 residues. Germline CDR1 reads SGHDN; CDR2 reads FVKESK. V shed 4 bases, J shed 5 bases, and the junction held 8 bases outside the gene matches. The CDR3 DNA reads TGTGCCAGCAGCCGGGTGGGAGGGTACGACGAGCAGTACTTC. Translated: CASSRVGGYDEQYF.

The table lists this clone with a count of one. This sample includes further DNA sequences coding for the same CDR3. The gene calls are TRBV5-1 and TRBJ2-7, with TRBD1 matching over 8 bases. J gave up 1 base and V 3 bases, and 3 bases lay outside the gene matches. The CDR3 is made up of 14 amino acids. The germline CDR1 and CDR2 sequences are SGHRS and YFSETQ. The CDR3 DNA is TGCGCCAGCAGCTCTGGGACAGGTTCCTACGAGCAGTACTTC. It is translated as CASSSGTGSYEQYF.

The chain uses TRBV7-2 and TRBJ2-3; 10 positions agree with TRBD2. V trimming: 1 base; J trimming: 0 bases; junction bases outside the gene matches: 7. The CDR3 has 18 amino acids. In germline, CDR1 is SGHTA, CDR2 FQGNSA. The CDR3 spells CASSLVPAGGLSTDTQYF. For the CDR3, the DNA is TGTGCCAGCAGCTTAGTGCCAGCGGGAGGGCTAAGCACAGATACGCAGTATTTT. The whole variable domain, remainder taken from reference TRBV7-2 and TRBJ2-3, is GAGVSQSPSNKVTEKGKDVELRCDPISGHTALYWYRQSLGQGLEFLIYFQGNSAPDKSGLPSDRFSAERTGGSVSTLTIQRTQQEDSAVYLCASSLVPAGGLSTDTQYFGPGTRLTVL.

The chain has TRBV5-4 and TRBJ1-5, with a possible D match to TRBD1 (5 bases). Germline V gene sequence: CDR1 SGHNT, CDR2 YYREEE (reference sequence). Trimming pared 5 bases from V and 2 bases from J, leaving 11 bases between. This CDR3 region has 14 residues. The CDR3 loop reads CASRVWGGNQPQHF. Here the CDR3 DNA reads TGTGCCAGCAGGGTCTGGGGGGGCAATCAGCCCCAGCATTTT.

The chain has TRBV18 and TRBJ2-1, with 7 bases identical to TRBD2. This CDR3 spans 16 amino acids. The germline gives CDR1 KGHSH, CDR2 LQKENI. J was trimmed by 7 bases and V by 4 bases; bases with no gene match: 13. DNA for the CDR3: TGTGCCAGCTCACAAGAGAGTACGGGGGGTCGGAATGAGCAGTTCTTC. Protein: CASSQESTGGRNEQFF.

This chain uses TRBV9 with TRBJ2-3; D unresolved. This CDR3 comprises 16 residues. V was trimmed by 3 bases and J by 0 bases, leaving 14 bases between them. CDR1 SGDLS and CDR2 YYNGEE come from the germline V gene. CDR3 in DNA: TGTGCCAGCAGCGCTGAGGCTTCAGCTAGCACAGATACGCAGTATTTT. This translates into CASSAEASASTDTQYF.

The J gene is TRBJ2-7, the V gene TRBV30; tentatively, D is TRBD1 (5 bases). Germline V gene lookup returns CDR1 GTSNPN and CDR2 SVGIG (reference sequence). The CDR3 has 15 residues. Trimming removed 0 bases from V and 3 bases from J, with 15 bases in between. The CDR3 spells CAWSVPKGPGYEQYF. CDR3 nucleotides: TGTGCCTGGAGTGTACCGAAGGGGCCCGGCTACGAGCAGTACTTC.

This chain joins TRBV4-3 and TRBJ2-2; D might be TRBD1 (6 bases). The CDR3 extends over 15 amino acids. Between the trimmed V and J ends, which lost 3 bases and 9 bases, there was a span of 17 bases. Looked up from germline, CDR1 is LGHNA and CDR2 is YSLEER. The CDR3 DNA sequence: TGCGCCAGCAGCCAGGACTCAGGGGTAGCTAGGGAGCTGTTTTTT. Amino acids: CASSQDSGVARELFF.

This clone was seen just once. Other DNA variants within this sample encode the same CDR3. The chain has TRBV30 and TRBJ2-7, with 8 bases identical to TRBD1. This CDR3 comprises 11 residues. J lost 4 bases, V lost 5 bases, and 1 base had no gene match. Germline-derived CDR1 and CDR2 are GTSNPN and SVGIG (reference sequence). The CDR3 nucleotides are TGTGCCTGGGGACAGGGTTACGAGCAGTACTTC. Its protein is CAWGQGYEQYF.

This clone was seen only a few times. This chain connects TRBV5-1 to TRBJ2-7, with 8 bases fitting TRBD2. Germline V lookup: CDR1 SGHRS, CDR2 YFSETQ. The CDR3 has 13 amino acids. Losses at the gene ends were 7 bases for V and 5 bases for J; bases not matched to a gene: 8. The CDR3: CASSTSAGHEQYF. The CDR3 DNA sequence: TGCGCCAGCTCGACTAGCGCGGGGCACGAGCAGTACTTC.

V is TRBV7-2 and J is TRBJ2-1; D is possibly TRBD1 (7 bases). V was clipped by 2 bases and J by 4 bases, with 18 bases between them. The CDR3 spans 17 residues. Germline V CDR1 and CDR2: SGHTA, FQGNSA. The CDR3 spells CASSLTGGQWGYNEQFF. In nucleotides, the CDR3 is TGTGCCAGCAGCTTAACCGGGGGACAGTGGGGGTACAATGAGCAGTTCTTC.

The chain joins TRBV11-2 to TRBJ1-2; D is uncertain. The CDR3 covers 15 residues. CDR1 and CDR2 (germline): SGHAT, FQNNGV. Trimming left V 3 bases short and J 4 bases short, with 15 bases between. The CDR3 region has the DNA TGTGCCAGCAGCTTTGGGAGACACCCAGTCTATGGCTACACCTTC. Translated, it gives CASSFGRHPVYGYTF.

The chain joins TRBV28 to TRBJ1-2; 9 nucleotides align to TRBD1. The CDR3 has 14 amino acids. Trimming took 6 bases from V and 1 from J; bases not matched to a gene: 3. CDR1 and CDR2 from the germline V gene are MDHEN and SYDVKM. In DNA form, the CDR3 reads TGTGCCAGCAGGGGACAGGGACTTAACTATGGCTACACCTTC. Translation gives CASRGQGLNYGYTF.

The chain is built from TRBV27 and TRBJ2-7, with 8 bases aligning to TRBD2. The CDR3 covers 15 residues. The ends lost 2 bases at V and 3 bases at J; junction bases unmatched: 6. Germline CDR1 MNHEY, CDR2 SMNVEV (reference sequence). CDR3 loop: CASSLLAGGIYEQYF. The CDR3 region has the DNA TGTGCCAGCAGTTTACTTGCGGGGGGCATCTACGAGCAGTACTTC.

The chain joins TRBV5-1 to TRBJ2-5; possible D gene TRBD2, 6 bases. The germline V and J ends were trimmed by 3 bases and 5 bases, with 11 bases remaining between them. Looked up from germline, CDR1 is SGHRS and CDR2 is YFSETQ. This CDR3 has 13 amino acids. The CDR3, as DNA: TGCGCCAGCAGCTGGGACTCGGAGGAGACCCAGTACTTC. It encodes CASSWDSEETQYF. The full variable domain, rest sourced from reference TRBV5-1 and TRBJ2-5, is KAGVTQTPRYLIKTRGQQVTLSCSPISGHRSVSWYQQTPGQGLQFLFEYFSETQRNKGNFPGRFSGRQFSNSRSEMNVSTLELGDSALYLCASSWDSEETQYFGPGTRLLVL.

This chain uses TRBV5-1 with TRBJ1-2; weak D call: TRBD1 (6 bases). V gave up 0 bases and J gave up 4 bases, with 13 bases separating them. CDR1 SGHRS and CDR2 YFSETQ come from the germline V gene. The CDR3 contains 15 residues. CDR3 nucleotide sequence: TGCGCCAGCAGCTTGGCCCCAGGGGATAGCTATGGCTACACCTTC. This codes for CASSLAPGDSYGYTF. The entire variable domain, with the rest obtained from reference TRBV5-1 and TRBJ1-2, is as follows: KAGVTQTPRYLIKTRGQQVTLSCSPISGHRSVSWYQQTPGQGLQFLFEYFSETQRNKGNFPGRFSGRQFSNSRSEMNVSTLELGDSALYLCASSLAPGDSYGYTFGSGTRLTVV.

This clone was recorded only once. This chain joins TRBV6-1 and TRBJ2-7; 10 bases agree with TRBD1. V shed 6 bases, J shed 3 bases, and the junction held 5 bases outside the gene matches. The CDR3 covers 14 residues. CDR1 is MNHNS, CDR2 SASEGT, per germline. The CDR3 reads CASRGTGDGYEQYF. In nucleotides, the CDR3 is TGTGCCAGCAGAGGGACAGGGGACGGCTACGAGCAGTACTTC.

This sequence joins TRBV4-1 and TRBJ2-1; D may be TRBD2 (6 bases). Per the germline V gene, CDR1 is MGHRA and CDR2 is YSYEKL. The CDR3 loop spans 15 amino acids. V lost 1 base and J 8 bases, leaving 15 bases between the germline ends. The CDR3 reads CASSQGGTSSDEQFF. The CDR3 region has the DNA TGCGCCAGCAGCCAAGGCGGGACTTCCTCCGATGAGCAGTTCTTC.

This clone was seen a few times. V is TRBV4-1 and J is TRBJ2-4; 7 bases line up with TRBD1. Germline V gene sequence: CDR1 MGHRA, CDR2 YSYEKL. Trimming took 1 base from V and 4 from J; bases not matched to a gene: 13. The CDR3 totals 18 residues. CDR3 in amino acids: CASSQGRHLGTAKNIQYF. The CDR3 region has the DNA TGCGCCAGCAGCCAAGGGCGCCATCTAGGGACAGCTAAAAACATTCAGTACTTC.

In this sample, this clone turned up a few times. V and J are TRBV5-1 and TRBJ1-5; the match to TRBD1 covers 11 bases. This CDR3 has 16 residues. CDR1 is SGHRS, CDR2 YFSETQ, per germline. With V trimmed by 2 bases and J by 5 bases, 6 bases remained unmatched. CDR3 in DNA: TGCGCCAGCAGCTTAGCGCCGGGACAGGGGGATCAGCCCCAGCATTTT. Translating it yields CASSLAPGQGDQPQHF. The complete variable domain, with remaining parts taken from reference TRBV5-1 and TRBJ1-5, reads KAGVTQTPRYLIKTRGQQVTLSCSPISGHRSVSWYQQTPGQGLQFLFEYFSETQRNKGNFPGRFSGRQFSNSRSEMNVSTLELGDSALYLCASSLAPGQGDQPQHFGDGTRLSIL.

The rearrangement links TRBV7-8 to TRBJ2-3, with 11 bases lining up with TRBD2. The CDR3 loop spans 18 amino acids. Germline V gene lookup returns CDR1 SGHVS and CDR2 FQNEAQ. Losses at the gene ends were 0 bases for V and 3 bases for J; bases not matched to a gene: 8. The CDR3 DNA follows: TGTGCCAGCAGCTTAGCGCGACTAGCGGGAATTGGTACAGATACGCAGTATTTT. Encoded protein: CASSLARLAGIGTDTQYF.

V usage is TRBV10-3 and J usage is TRBJ2-1; 11 nucleotides match TRBD2. The CDR3 has 15 amino acids. CDR1 is ENHRY, CDR2 SYGVKD, per germline. Trimming removed 6 bases from V and 2 bases from J; junction bases left unmatched: 3. The DNA of the CDR3 is TGTGCCATCAGCGCGGGACTAGCGGCCTACAATGAGCAGTTCTTC. Its protein product is CAISAGLAAYNEQFF.